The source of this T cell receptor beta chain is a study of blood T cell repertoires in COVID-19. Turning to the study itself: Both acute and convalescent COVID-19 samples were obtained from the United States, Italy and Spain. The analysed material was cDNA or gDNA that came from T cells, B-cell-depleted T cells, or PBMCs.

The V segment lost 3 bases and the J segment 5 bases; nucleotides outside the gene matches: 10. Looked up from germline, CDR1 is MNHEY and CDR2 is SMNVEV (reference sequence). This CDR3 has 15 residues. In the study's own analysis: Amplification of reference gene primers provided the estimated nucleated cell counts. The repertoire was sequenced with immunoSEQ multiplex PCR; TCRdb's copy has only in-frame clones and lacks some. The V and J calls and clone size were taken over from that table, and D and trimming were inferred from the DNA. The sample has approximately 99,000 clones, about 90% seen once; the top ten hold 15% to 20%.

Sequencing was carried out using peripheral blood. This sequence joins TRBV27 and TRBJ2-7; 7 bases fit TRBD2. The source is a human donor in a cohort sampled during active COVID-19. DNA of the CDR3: TGTGCCAGCAGTTTCTCGGGGGAGGGGAATCACGAGCAGTACTTC. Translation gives CASSFSGEGNHEQYF.